This record covers a single TCR beta chain. Its antigen is as yet unknown. The record originates from a study of cytomegalovirus exposure and HLA in healthy donors. Findings of the study overall: Specificity of a few CMV-associated chains for CMV antigens was verified in vitro. Donors were assumed by presence/absence analyses to have roughly uniform sequencing depth. Accurate prediction of most subjects' HLA-A and HLA-B alleles from TCR beta sequences was reported.

13 Jbeta primers and 60 Vbeta primers were used for the PCR. Method: immunoSEQ multiplex PCR; TCRdb's copy keeps in-frame clones and lacks some. The table has 99,000 or so clones, approximately 69% seen once. Germline V CDR1 and CDR2: LGHNA, YNFKEQ. The V and J ends lost 1 base and 0 bases respectively, with 10 bases between them. CDR3 length: 17 residues. The sequenced sample consisted of PBMCs. The chain uses TRBV4-2 and TRBJ1-6, with D hard to call. This TCR derives from a young man in good health and CMV-seronegative. CDR3 sequence reads: CASSQAVRSSYNSPLHF. CDR3 DNA sequence: TGTGCCAGCAGCCAAGCGGTCCGTAGCTCCTATAATTCACCCCTCCACTTT.